Listed below are T cell receptor beta chains from one sample, sequenced in a study of identical twins. A single record per CDR3 protein comes from TCRdb applying MiXCR to the 5' RACE reads. Of 450,000 to 650,000 distinct CDR3 sequences in the sample, approximately 10% were seen once. In addition, the sample was reused for a study of yellow fever vaccine responses in identical twins.

The sequenced sample consisted of PBMCs. The receptors were gathered from a woman aged 18-29 years in good health. Each CDR3 is given with its conserved first and last residue. The order of the fields is V gene, clone size, D gene, J gene, CDR3 protein, CDR3 DNA. D genes are given only for firm matches. Expanded clones are given a class, and other clones once, few, many or no size at all.

TRBV3-1	few	-	TRBJ2-1	CASSQFGASSQFF	TGTGCCAGCAGCCAATTTGGGGCCTCAAGCCAGTTCTTC
TRBV9	-	-	TRBJ2-2	CASSVGAGGGTGELFF	TGTGCCAGCAGCGTAGGTGCAGGGGGAGGGACCGGGGAGCTGTTTTTT
TRBV4-3	-	-	TRBJ1-4	CASSQDNGRTTNEKLFF	TGCGCCAGCAGCCAAGATAACGGCAGAACAACTAATGAAAAACTGTTTTTT
TRBV18	-	TRBD2	TRBJ2-1	CASSPTGAGVDNEQFF	TGTGCCAGCTCACCTACCGGAGCGGGGGTGGACAATGAGCAGTTCTTC
TRBV10-1	-	-	TRBJ2-7	CASSESGDGYEQYF	TGCGCCAGCAGTGAGTCAGGGGATGGGTACGAGCAGTACTTC
TRBV6-1	few	-	TRBJ2-6	CASRGDSGANVLTF	TGTGCCAGCAGGGGAGACTCTGGGGCCAACGTCCTGACTTTC
TRBV6-5	many	-	TRBJ2-7	CASSYLKGNEQYF	TGTGCCAGCAGTTACTTAAAGGGGAACGAGCAGTACTTC
TRBV30	few	-	TRBJ2-2	CAWSRGGTGELFF	TGTGCCTGGAGTAGGGGGGGCACCGGGGAGCTGTTTTTT
TRBV27	-	TRBD2	TRBJ2-2	CASSLGGRATGELFF	TGTGCCAGCAGTTTAGGTGGGAGGGCCACCGGGGAGCTGTTTTTT
TRBV20-1	few	TRBD2	TRBJ2-2	CCGTSGSLRRTGELFF	TGCTGCGGGACTAGCGGGAGTCTACGCAGGACCGGGGAGCTGTTTTTT
TRBV27	few	TRBD2	TRBJ2-1	CASSQRGVNEQFF	TGTGCCAGCAGTCAGCGGGGGGTCAATGAGCAGTTCTTC
TRBV4-3	-	-	TRBJ2-1	CASSQDREAGAPYNEQFF	TGCGCCAGCAGCCAAGATAGAGAGGCGGGTGCCCCCTACAATGAGCAGTTCTTC
TRBV5-1	-	TRBD2	TRBJ2-7	CASSLGQTGALAGVDF	TGCGCCAGCAGCTTGGGACAAACTGGGGCGCTAGCGGGAGTCGACTTC
TRBV10-2	-	-	TRBJ1-1	CASSPRTARMNTEAFF	TGCGCCAGCAGTCCTAGGACAGCCCGCATGAACACTGAAGCTTTCTTT
TRBV4-3	many	TRBD2	TRBJ2-1	CASSQDRGGNSYNEQFF	TGCGCCAGCAGCCAAGATCGGGGGGGAAATTCCTACAATGAGCAGTTCTTC
TRBV15	few	TRBD1	TRBJ2-2	CATSPQGEGELFF	TGTGCCACCAGCCCCCAGGGGGAGGGGGAGCTGTTTTTT
TRBV7-9	-	TRBD1	TRBJ2-7	CASTGTGGGEQYF	TGTGCCAGCACCGGGACAGGGGGCGGCGAGCAGTACTTC
TRBV29-1	few	-	TRBJ2-2	CSARNTGELFF	TGCAGCGCTAGGAACACCGGGGAGCTGTTTTTT
TRBV28	-	-	TRBJ1-5	CASTSHSGADSNQPQHF	TGTGCCAGCACATCCCACTCAGGGGCGGATAGCAATCAGCCCCAGCATTTT
TRBV11-2	many	-	TRBJ2-1	CASSFRELPRSSYNEQFF	TGTGCCAGCAGCTTCAGGGAGCTACCTCGAAGCTCCTACAATGAGCAGTTCTTC
TRBV15	-	-	TRBJ2-7	CATSRDRGGGEQYF	TGTGCCACCAGCAGAGACCGAGGGGGTGGCGAGCAGTACTTC
TRBV24-1	-	-	TRBJ2-1	CATSPSDLPYNEQFF	TGTGCCACCAGTCCCAGTGATCTGCCCTACAATGAGCAGTTCTTC
TRBV6-5	-	-	TRBJ1-1	CASSYYTLMNTEAFF	TGTGCCAGCAGTTACTACACCCTGATGAACACTGAAGCTTTCTTT
TRBV20-1	many	TRBD1	TRBJ2-5	CSAPRDSWYQETQYF	TGCAGTGCTCCACGGGACAGTTGGTACCAAGAGACCCAGTACTTC
TRBV5-1	-	-	TRBJ2-1	CASSLSANSYNEQFF	TGCGCCAGCAGCTTGTCGGCTAACTCCTACAATGAGCAGTTCTTC
TRBV20-1	many	TRBD1	TRBJ1-2	CSVPGTGVTNYGYTF	TGCAGTGTCCCCGGGACAGGGGTTACTAACTATGGCTACACCTTC
TRBV7-2	few	TRBD2	TRBJ2-5	CASSSRAGVGETQYF	TGTGCCAGCAGTTCCAGGGCGGGAGTTGGAGAGACCCAGTACTTC
TRBV3-1	-	TRBD2	TRBJ2-5	CASTGLAIGTQYF	TGTGCCAGCACCGGACTAGCCATCGGGACCCAGTACTTC
TRBV21-1	-	-	TRBJ2-5	CASSNTSRTHEETQYF	TGTGCCAGCAGCAATACTAGCCGGACTCATGAAGAGACCCAGTACTTC
TRBV12-3/TRBV12-4	few	-	TRBJ2-5	CASSPTAHQETQYF	TGTGCCAGCAGCCCGACAGCACACCAAGAGACCCAGTACTTC
TRBV11-2	few	-	TRBJ2-4	CASSLDRGEFSIQYF	TGTGCCAGCAGCTTAGATCGCGGGGAATTTAGCATTCAGTACTTC
TRBV9	-	-	TRBJ1-5	CASSPGVNQPQHF	TGTGCCAGCAGTCCAGGGGTGAATCAGCCCCAGCATTTT
TRBV15	many	-	TRBJ1-2	CATSRDRGGYTF	TGTGCCACCAGCAGAGACAGGGGTGGCTACACCTTC
TRBV28	many	TRBD2	TRBJ2-3	CASSLFVGGRTVGLDTQYF	TGTGCCAGCAGTTTATTTGTAGGCGGGAGAACGGTCGGTTTGGATACGCAGTATTTT
TRBV4-3	few	TRBD1	TRBJ2-7	CASSMDRGPYEQYF	TGCGCCAGCAGCATGGACAGGGGTCCCTACGAGCAGTACTTC
TRBV10-3	few	TRBD2	TRBJ2-3	CAISGTGRGSSDTQYF	TGTGCCATCAGTGGGACCGGGCGGGGGTCTTCAGATACGCAGTATTTT
TRBV5-6	few	-	TRBJ2-3	CASSSRERTDTQYF	TGTGCCAGCAGCAGCAGGGAACGCACAGATACGCAGTATTTT
TRBV7-9	few	-	TRBJ2-7	CASSRRDRYWEQYF	TGTGCCAGCAGCCGCCGGGACCGATACTGGGAGCAGTACTTC
TRBV7-2	-	-	TRBJ2-7	CASSLYLGHAYEQYF	TGTGCCAGCAGCTTATACTTGGGACATGCCTACGAGCAGTACTTC
TRBV5-1	many	-	TRBJ2-7	CASSLGLVYEQYF	TGTGCCAGCAGCCTAGGGCTCGTATACGAGCAGTACTTC
TRBV12-3/TRBV12-4	many	TRBD2	TRBJ2-1	CASSFQLAGEIAEQFF	TGTGCCAGCAGTTTTCAACTAGCGGGAGAAATTGCTGAGCAGTTCTTC
TRBV2	few	TRBD1	TRBJ2-7	CASKEGTGTYEQYF	TGTGCCAGCAAAGAGGGGACAGGGACCTACGAGCAGTACTTC
TRBV12-3/TRBV12-4	many	-	TRBJ2-3	CASSNLADTQYF	TGTGCCAGCAGTAACTTAGCAGATACGCAGTATTTT
TRBV4-3	many	-	TRBJ2-1	CASSQVASDPREKFF	TGCGCCAGCAGCCAAGTGGCTAGCGACCCGAGGGAGAAGTTCTTC
TRBV7-2	many	-	TRBJ2-7	CASSLGSTYYDQYF	TGTGCCAGCAGCCTGGGGTCCACGTACTACGACCAGTACTTC
TRBV20-1	-	TRBD2	TRBJ2-1	CSARGTGGPGNEQFF	TGCAGTGCTAGGGGGACGGGAGGGCCGGGCAATGAGCAGTTCTTC
TRBV4-3	-	TRBD1	TRBJ2-5	CASSQDQAGGETQYF	TGCGCCAGCAGCCAAGACCAGGCAGGGGGAGAGACCCAGTACTTC
TRBV5-1	-	-	TRBJ2-2	CASSLDGGRVDAGELFF	TGCGCCAGCAGCTTGGATGGGGGGCGCGTGGATGCCGGGGAGCTGTTTTTT
TRBV5-6	few	TRBD1	TRBJ2-1	CASSPDRGLIQFF	TGTGCCAGCAGTCCGGACAGGGGATTGATTCAGTTCTTC
TRBV12-3/TRBV12-4	many	-	TRBJ1-5	CASSDHPGQPQHF	TGTGCCAGCAGTGACCACCCCGGACAGCCCCAGCATTTT
TRBV7-9	-	-	TRBJ2-7	CASSPRDFYEQYF	TGTGCCAGCAGCCCTAGGGACTTTTACGAGCAGTACTTC
TRBV11-2	-	TRBD2	TRBJ2-7	CASALMAGGEQYF	TGTGCCAGCGCTCTTATGGCGGGAGGCGAGCAGTACTTC
TRBV29-1	many	TRBD2	TRBJ2-1	CSVETPLAGIYNEQFF	TGCAGCGTTGAAACGCCCCTAGCGGGTATCTACAATGAGCAGTTCTTC
TRBV7-3	many	TRBD2	TRBJ2-1	CASSLIGGGTSNEQFF	TGTGCCAGCAGCTTAATCGGCGGGGGGACCTCTAATGAGCAGTTCTTC
TRBV10-3	-	TRBD2	TRBJ2-7	CAISAPTSGPSYEQYF	TGTGCCATCAGCGCGCCTACTAGCGGCCCGTCCTACGAGCAGTACTTC
TRBV7-9	-	-	TRBJ2-7	CASSLAGQGFYEQYF	TGTGCCAGCAGCTTAGCGGGTCAGGGGTTCTACGAGCAGTACTTC
TRBV25-1	few	TRBD1	TRBJ2-2	CASRPGTDTTGELFF	TGTGCCAGCAGACCCGGGACAGACACCACCGGGGAGCTGTTTTTT
TRBV7-9	many	TRBD1	TRBJ1-1	CASSPRQGQDTEAFF	TGTGCCAGCAGCCCTCGACAGGGGCAGGACACTGAAGCTTTCTTT
TRBV5-1	few	-	TRBJ2-5	CASSLGVAFQETQYF	TGCGCCAGCAGCTTGGGAGTTGCGTTTCAAGAGACCCAGTACTTC
TRBV29-1	many	TRBD1	TRBJ2-3	CSVPGGSSTDTQYF	TGCAGCGTTCCAGGGGGTTCTAGCACAGATACGCAGTATTTT